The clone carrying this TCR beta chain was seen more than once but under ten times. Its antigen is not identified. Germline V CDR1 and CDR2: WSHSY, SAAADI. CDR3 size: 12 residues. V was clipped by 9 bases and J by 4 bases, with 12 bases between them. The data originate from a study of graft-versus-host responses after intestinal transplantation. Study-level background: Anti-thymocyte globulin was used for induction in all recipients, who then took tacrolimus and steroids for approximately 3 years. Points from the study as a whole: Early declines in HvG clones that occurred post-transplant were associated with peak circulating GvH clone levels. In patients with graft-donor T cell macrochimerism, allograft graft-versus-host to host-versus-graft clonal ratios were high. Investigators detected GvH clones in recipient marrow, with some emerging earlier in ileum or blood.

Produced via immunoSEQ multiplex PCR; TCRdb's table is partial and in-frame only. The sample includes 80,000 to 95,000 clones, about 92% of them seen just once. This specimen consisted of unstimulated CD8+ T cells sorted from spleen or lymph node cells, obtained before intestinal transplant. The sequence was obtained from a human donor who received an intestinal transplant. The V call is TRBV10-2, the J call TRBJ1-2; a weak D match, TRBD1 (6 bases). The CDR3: CASEDSSYGYTF. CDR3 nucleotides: TGCGCCAGTGAGGACAGTTCCTATGGCTACACCTTC.